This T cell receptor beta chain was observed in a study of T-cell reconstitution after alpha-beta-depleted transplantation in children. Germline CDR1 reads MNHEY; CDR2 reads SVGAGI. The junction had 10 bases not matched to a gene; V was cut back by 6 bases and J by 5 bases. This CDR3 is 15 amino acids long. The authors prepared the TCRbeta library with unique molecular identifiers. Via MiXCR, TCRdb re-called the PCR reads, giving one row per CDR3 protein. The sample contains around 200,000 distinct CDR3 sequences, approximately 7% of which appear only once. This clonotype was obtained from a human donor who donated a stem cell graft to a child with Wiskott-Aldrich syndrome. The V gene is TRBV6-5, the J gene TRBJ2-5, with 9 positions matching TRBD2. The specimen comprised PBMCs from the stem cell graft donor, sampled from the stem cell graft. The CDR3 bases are TGTGCCAGCAGGCCAATGCGGGGGGGCCATGAGACCCAGTACTTC. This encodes CASRPMRGGHETQYF.